A selection of T cell receptor beta chains follows, all from one sample in a study of blood T cell repertoires in COVID-19. Produced via immunoSEQ multiplex PCR; TCRdb's table is partial and in-frame only. This sample has around 100,000 clones; 90% to 95% occur once, and the top ten carry about 2.2%. Sequenced input: peripheral blood. The origin of the receptors is a man aged 50 to 59 with active COVID-19. The conserved cysteine and the conserved F or W are not part of the CDR3 here. Each record gives: J gene, V gene, clone size, CDR3 protein. A row's size may be missing; if present it is once, few, many or a size class.

j_gene: TRBJ2-7
v_gene: TRBV11-2
abundance: .
CDR3aa: ASSLIEQGIYEQY

j_gene: TRBJ2-1
v_gene: TRBV6-5
abundance: .
CDR3aa: ASSRQGNEQF

j_gene: TRBJ1-1
v_gene: TRBV19
abundance: .
CDR3aa: ASMLGGPRTEAF

j_gene: TRBJ2-1
v_gene: TRBV9
abundance: .
CDR3aa: ASSSVVGSEQF

j_gene: TRBJ2-7
v_gene: TRBV27
abundance: .
CDR3aa: ASSLNRQAPYEQY

j_gene: TRBJ2-2
v_gene: TRBV9
abundance: .
CDR3aa: ASSVGTSGSTGELF

j_gene: TRBJ1-4
v_gene: TRBV5-8
abundance: .
CDR3aa: ASSPLRGQVNEKLF

j_gene: TRBJ2-1
v_gene: TRBV19
abundance: .
CDR3aa: ASSIGLGTSVKNEQF

j_gene: TRBJ1-1
v_gene: TRBV18
abundance: .
CDR3aa: ASSPRQGGNTEAF

j_gene: TRBJ1-2
v_gene: TRBV6-1
abundance: .
CDR3aa: ASSGGGFHESYGYT

j_gene: TRBJ1-4
v_gene: TRBV7-9
abundance: .
CDR3aa: ASSLAGSNEKLF

j_gene: TRBJ2-2
v_gene: TRBV7-9
abundance: .
CDR3aa: ASSRSGRTNTGELF

j_gene: TRBJ1-4
v_gene: TRBV5-5
abundance: .
CDR3aa: ASSLATTNEKLF

j_gene: TRBJ2-1
v_gene: TRBV5-1
abundance: .
CDR3aa: ASSLAGGGSSYNEQF

j_gene: TRBJ1-1
v_gene: TRBV25-1
abundance: .
CDR3aa: ASREGLVNTEAF

j_gene: TRBJ1-6
v_gene: TRBV2
abundance: .
CDR3aa: ASSEITDNSPLH

j_gene: TRBJ1-3
v_gene: TRBV9
abundance: .
CDR3aa: ASSGGGAAGNTIY

j_gene: TRBJ2-7
v_gene: TRBV5-5
abundance: .
CDR3aa: ASSGQGLSPYEQY

j_gene: TRBJ2-5
v_gene: TRBV11-3
abundance: .
CDR3aa: ASSPTSGGPQY

j_gene: TRBJ1-6
v_gene: TRBV18
abundance: .
CDR3aa: ASSLLPGQVNSPLH

j_gene: TRBJ1-2
v_gene: TRBV5-4
abundance: .
CDR3aa: ASSLDSLSGYT

j_gene: TRBJ1-2
v_gene: TRBV6-5
abundance: .
CDR3aa: ASRSGTALYGYT

j_gene: TRBJ2-7
v_gene: TRBV11-3
abundance: once
CDR3aa: ASSLGATSSYEQY

j_gene: TRBJ1-6
v_gene: TRBV4-1
abundance: .
CDR3aa: ASSPGPSSPLH

j_gene: TRBJ1-2
v_gene: TRBV6-6
abundance: few
CDR3aa: ASSIRQGADGYT

j_gene: TRBJ2-5
v_gene: TRBV3-1/TRBV3-2
abundance: .
CDR3aa: ASSQSESETQY

j_gene: TRBJ2-7
v_gene: TRBV19
abundance: few
CDR3aa: ASSLTGVSNEQY

j_gene: TRBJ2-2
v_gene: TRBV11-3
abundance: .
CDR3aa: ASSLGFGEFGELF

j_gene: TRBJ2-1
v_gene: TRBV19
abundance: .
CDR3aa: ASSIGRDIAYNEQF

j_gene: TRBJ1-5
v_gene: TRBV5-8
abundance: .
CDR3aa: ASNEDRGGEQPQH

j_gene: TRBJ2-1
v_gene: TRBV29-1
abundance: .
CDR3aa: SATAANWQF

j_gene: TRBJ2-1
v_gene: TRBV7-3
abundance: .
CDR3aa: ASSSRLAGIGNEQF

j_gene: TRBJ2-5
v_gene: TRBV6-4
abundance: .
CDR3aa: ASSLEAGVQETQY